The entry below describes one T cell receptor beta chain. CDR1 is SQVTM, CDR2 ANQGSEA, per germline. This CDR3 is built from 13 residues. The V gene lost 6 bases and the J gene lost 2 bases, with 12 bases spanning the gap. The data are from a study of blood T cell repertoires in COVID-19. For the study at large: In each case, the material was cDNA or gDNA derived from T cells, B-cell-depleted T cells, or PBMCs.

Seattle-derived patients entered the study during active infection and were followed longitudinally. Original data processing: Quantification of nucleated cells was approximated via reference gene primer amplification. Only in-frame clones appear in the TCRdb table, and some are missing; sequencing was by immunoSEQ multiplex PCR. V, J and clone size derive from that table, while D and trimming were established from the DNA sequence. The data hold 250,000 to 300,000 clones, with approximately 87% observed a single time. This TCR came from a woman aged 30 to 39 with COVID-19, enrolled during active disease. The rearrangement links TRBV29-1 to TRBJ2-3; D may be TRBD2 (6 bases). Sequences were obtained from peripheral blood. CDR3 sequence reads: CSVAGRTTDTQYF. DNA of the CDR3: TGCAGCGTCGCAGGGAGGACCACAGATACGCAGTATTTT.